Detailed here is one T cell receptor (beta chain). This clonotype was seen ten or more times. Its antigen is currently not known. Base qualities were left out, and no much larger clone turns up one base away. Receptor amplification or capture employed multiplex PCR. Sequencing instrument: Illumina HiSeq 4000. iRepertoire HTBI primers and Arm-PCR amplification of CDR3 regions were used to construct TCR beta libraries. PCR products were gel purified before sequencing. In the authors' own workflow: Across samples, 60 to 70 TRBV and roughly 15 TRBJ segments were identified and used for gene usage analysis of CDR3 amino acid clonotypes. COPE and FqMerger were used to merge the filtered high-quality paired reads into contigs. BLAST was used to align contigs to IMGT TRBV, TRBD and TRBJ reference genes, with CDR3 defined following IMGT. Any clonotype with a frequency above 0.1% was counted as a highly expanded clone. Shannon entropy served as the measure of repertoire diversity, while the Gini coefficient captured V-J evenness. Public clonotypes were defined as clonotypes shared by more than one individual. TCRdb applied fastp at Q25 and MiXCR to the public reads, then kept only in-frame beta chains. One record per CDR3 amino acid sequence lists the most common genes and DNA. The V and J calls, along with clone size, are taken from TCRdb and not from the paper's own processing. The sample data list roughly 380,000 distinct CDR3 sequences, and approximately 16% of these were observed just once. In total, the top ten clones hold less than 35% of the sample.

The intended sense of this specimen's time point label: newly diagnosed GD, antithyroid drugs for less than 3 months. For both TCR sequencing and RNA sequencing, RNA was extracted from PBMCs in TRIzol. Graves' disease was diagnosed according to American Thyroid Association guidelines. Recruitment of patients was carried out at an endocrinology department in Xi'an, China. From each patient, approximately 10 milliliters of peripheral blood was collected into an EDTA anticoagulant tube. Ficoll Paque Plus density gradient separation was used to isolate PBMCs, and no further T cell sorting was performed. An Agilent 2100 Bioanalyzer and agarose gel were used to check RNA quality, and a NanoDrop 2000 was used to measure RNA concentration. This entry is derived from a study of regulatory T cells in long-lasting Graves disease (dated by TCRdb to the early 2020s). Regarding the complete study: Antithyroid drugs had been taken for less than 3 months by newly diagnosed Graves' disease patients. This study used TCR sequencing and RNA sequencing of peripheral blood to compare persistent Graves' disease patients against newly diagnosed Graves' disease patients. The study was registered as a clinical trial and conducted in China. A total of roughly 33 samples underwent TCR sequencing: around 13 from persistent and roughly 20 from newly diagnosed Graves' disease patients. Study-wide findings and limitations: Lower TCR Shannon entropy and fewer highly expanded clones were observed in persistent Graves' disease patients than in newly diagnosed patients, which suggested clonal expansion. Only peripheral blood was studied, because thyroid tissue, the primary lesion, was inaccessible. The authors noted that the small sample size was a limitation that may lower accuracy. A larger number of public clonotypes was shared among persistent patients (around 2,700) than among newly diagnosed patients (approximately 1,000). Persistent disease showed preferential use of TRBV28, TRBJ1-2 and TRBJ2-5, whereas newly diagnosed disease favored TRBV20-1 and TRBJ2-1. Only the TCR beta chain was sequenced and analyzed.

V loses 3 bases, J loses 7 bases, and the germline ends lie 9 bases apart. Taken from the germline V gene, the CDR1 and CDR2 loops are SGHTA and FQGTGA. Including cysteine and phenylalanine, the CDR3 has 13 amino acids. Of all the DNA, just the CDR3 is kept, 39 bases in frame from base 1. This same sample was also taken into another study, of T cells in Graves' hyperthyroidism and ophthalmopathy. The other study reports the following: Stable Graves' hyperthyroidism was defined as the absence of progression to ophthalmopathy over 18 months of follow-up. Hyperthyroidism patients were newly diagnosed, had a disease duration of under 2 months, and were aged 18 to 65 years. Exclusion was applied to patients with uncontrolled infections, other autoimmune diseases, pregnancy or lactation. Diagnoses were established on the basis of clinical symptoms, serum thyroxine and TRAb, thyroid ultrasound, and orbital computed tomography. For the first round of RT-PCR on the TCR CDR3, the HTBI primer set was used together with the Qiagen OneStep RT-PCR kit. Most expanded thyroid clonotypes (frequency above 0.001) were also detected in blood, suggesting blood repertoires may reflect thyroid immune responses. A 13 V-J signature model separated ophthalmopathy from stable hyperthyroidism, with roughly 88% sensitivity and roughly 82% specificity in cross-validation and 80%/75% in testing. During validation, the model predicted progression to ophthalmopathy a median of around 6 months ahead of onset, with more than 55% sensitivity and 72.22% specificity. TCR V-J signatures able to tell the groups apart were searched for in a discovery cohort of about a hundred patients, of whom more than 40 had Graves' ophthalmopathy and 55 to 60 had stable Graves' hyperthyroidism. Whether ophthalmopathy could be predicted prospectively was tested in an independent validation cohort made up of roughly 19 hyperthyroidism patients plus 17 patients who later progressed to ophthalmopathy. The 90 to 100 discovery patients were randomly split 7:3 into training and test sets. In addition, the study compared T-cell repertoires in thyroid tissue and in blood from over 5 Graves' hyperthyroidism patients. Once sampling was done, hyperthyroidism patients were given methimazole at a starting dose of 30 mg daily, whereas ophthalmopathy patients were given high-dose intravenous methylprednisolone. Libraries were constructed in a second round of multiplex PCR, after which size selection and purification were performed. Sequencing of the libraries was done on an Illumina HiSeq2000 using paired-end 100 bp reads. SOAPnuke was used to process the raw data, removing reads that contained adapters or uncalled bases, had a mean Phred below 15, or lacked an exact match to the constant primer or identifier. COPE v1.2.5 was used to merge high-quality paired reads, and clonotypes were defined as unique nucleotide sequences. MiTCR v1.1 was used to align clonotypes to the IMGT TRBV, TRBD and TRBJ reference segments. The analysis was restricted to V-J combinations with a frequency above 0.0001, which together covered 98% to 99.2% of the repertoires. The TCS score was defined as the ratio of F50 (clonal expansion) to E x V (chaos), calculated using BLOSUM62-based TCRdist between CDR3 peptides within each V-J. Welch's t-statistics and random forest reduced several hundred V-J features to around 14, which were used in a naive Bayes classifier (R e1071). Sample size was not statistically predetermined, and blinding of investigators to group allocation was not performed. The paper describes TCR Vbeta CDR3 sequencing of roughly 130 peripheral blood samples, made up of approximately 40 ophthalmopathy patients, 70 to 75 hyperthyroidism patients and around 17 progressor patients.

Sequences were derived from peripheral blood mononuclear cells (PBMCs), sampled at new diagnosis, from a patient treated with antithyroid drugs. This clonotype originated in a man aged 40-49 years with Graves disease. Donor details come from another sample of the same person, matched by shared clones. The receptor chain draws on TRBV7-3 and TRBJ1-4, with a weak D call of TRBD1 (5 bases match). The nucleotide sequence is TGTGCCAGCAGCTTGGGACCCACTGAAAAACTGTTTTTT. Its protein product is CASSLGPTEKLFF.